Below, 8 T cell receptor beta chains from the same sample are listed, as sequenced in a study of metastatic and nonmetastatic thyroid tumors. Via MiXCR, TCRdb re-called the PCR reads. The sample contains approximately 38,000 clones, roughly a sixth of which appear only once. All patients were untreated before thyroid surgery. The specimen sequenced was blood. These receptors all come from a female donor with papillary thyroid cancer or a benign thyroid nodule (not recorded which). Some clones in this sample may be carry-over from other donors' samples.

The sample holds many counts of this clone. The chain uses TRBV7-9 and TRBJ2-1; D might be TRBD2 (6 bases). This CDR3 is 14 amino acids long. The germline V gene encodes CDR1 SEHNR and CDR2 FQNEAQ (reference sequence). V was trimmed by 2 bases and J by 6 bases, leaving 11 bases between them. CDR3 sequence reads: CASSLTGEGNEQFF. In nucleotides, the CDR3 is TGTGCCAGCAGCTTAACGGGAGAAGGCAATGAGCAGTTCTTC.

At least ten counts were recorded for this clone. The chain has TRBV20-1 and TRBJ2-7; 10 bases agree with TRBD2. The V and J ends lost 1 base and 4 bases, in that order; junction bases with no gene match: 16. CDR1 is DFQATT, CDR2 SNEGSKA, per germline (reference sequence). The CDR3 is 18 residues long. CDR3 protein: CSARGAGRLAGAQYEQYF. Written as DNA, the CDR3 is TGCAGTGCTAGAGGGGCAGGGAGGCTAGCGGGAGCTCAGTACGAGCAGTACTTC.

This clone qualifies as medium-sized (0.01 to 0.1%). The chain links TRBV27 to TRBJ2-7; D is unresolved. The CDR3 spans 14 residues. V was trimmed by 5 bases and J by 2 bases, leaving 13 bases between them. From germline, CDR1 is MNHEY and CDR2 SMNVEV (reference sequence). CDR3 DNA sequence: TGTGCCAGCAGTCGCGGAACAACTCCCTACGAGCAGTACTTC. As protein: CASSRGTTPYEQYF.

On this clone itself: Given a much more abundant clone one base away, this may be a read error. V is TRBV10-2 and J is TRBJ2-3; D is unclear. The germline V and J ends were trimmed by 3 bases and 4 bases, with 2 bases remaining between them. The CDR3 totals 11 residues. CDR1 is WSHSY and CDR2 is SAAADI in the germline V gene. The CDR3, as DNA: TGCGCCAGCAGTGATCCAGATACGCAGTATTTT. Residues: CASSDPDTQYF.

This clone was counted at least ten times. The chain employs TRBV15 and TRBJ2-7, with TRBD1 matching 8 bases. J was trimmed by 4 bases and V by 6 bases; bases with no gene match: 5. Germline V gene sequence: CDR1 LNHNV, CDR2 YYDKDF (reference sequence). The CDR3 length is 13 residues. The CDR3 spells CATSSDRGYEQYF. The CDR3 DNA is TGTGCCACCAGTTCTGACAGGGGTTACGAGCAGTACTTC.

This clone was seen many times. CDR3 sequence (DNA): TGCAGCGTGGGGCCGGGGGGGGCCAGCACAGATACGCAGTATTTT. Amino acid sequence: CSVGPGGASTDTQYF. The rearrangement joins TRBV29-1 to TRBJ2-3; 8 bases align to TRBD2. Per germline, CDR1 SQVTM and CDR2 ANQGSEA. The CDR3 is 15 residues long. V trimming: 6 bases; J trimming: 0 bases; junction bases outside the gene matches: 8.

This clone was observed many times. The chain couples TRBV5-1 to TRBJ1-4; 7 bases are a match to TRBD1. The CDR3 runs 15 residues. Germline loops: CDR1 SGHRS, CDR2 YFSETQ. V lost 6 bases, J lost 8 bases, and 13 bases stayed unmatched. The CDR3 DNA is TGCGCCAGCACTCCCTGGAGGGGGCGGAAGGAAAAACTGTTTTTT. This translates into CASTPWRGRKEKLFF. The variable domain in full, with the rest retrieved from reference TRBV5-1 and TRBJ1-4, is KAGVTQTPRYLIKTRGQQVTLSCSPISGHRSVSWYQQTPGQGLQFLFEYFSETQRNKGNFPGRFSGRQFSNSRSEMNVSTLELGDSALYLCASTPWRGRKEKLFFGSGTQLSVL.

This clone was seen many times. CDR3 amino acids: CSARQGPFYEQYF. CDR3 bases: TGCAGTGCTAGACAGGGGCCCTTCTACGAGCAGTACTTC. The V gene is TRBV20-1, the J gene TRBJ2-7; weak D call: TRBD1 (6 bases). CDR1 DFQATT and CDR2 SNEGSKA come from the germline V gene (reference sequence). Between the trimmed V and J ends, which lost 2 bases and 3 bases, there was a span of 11 bases. This CDR3 is built from 13 residues.